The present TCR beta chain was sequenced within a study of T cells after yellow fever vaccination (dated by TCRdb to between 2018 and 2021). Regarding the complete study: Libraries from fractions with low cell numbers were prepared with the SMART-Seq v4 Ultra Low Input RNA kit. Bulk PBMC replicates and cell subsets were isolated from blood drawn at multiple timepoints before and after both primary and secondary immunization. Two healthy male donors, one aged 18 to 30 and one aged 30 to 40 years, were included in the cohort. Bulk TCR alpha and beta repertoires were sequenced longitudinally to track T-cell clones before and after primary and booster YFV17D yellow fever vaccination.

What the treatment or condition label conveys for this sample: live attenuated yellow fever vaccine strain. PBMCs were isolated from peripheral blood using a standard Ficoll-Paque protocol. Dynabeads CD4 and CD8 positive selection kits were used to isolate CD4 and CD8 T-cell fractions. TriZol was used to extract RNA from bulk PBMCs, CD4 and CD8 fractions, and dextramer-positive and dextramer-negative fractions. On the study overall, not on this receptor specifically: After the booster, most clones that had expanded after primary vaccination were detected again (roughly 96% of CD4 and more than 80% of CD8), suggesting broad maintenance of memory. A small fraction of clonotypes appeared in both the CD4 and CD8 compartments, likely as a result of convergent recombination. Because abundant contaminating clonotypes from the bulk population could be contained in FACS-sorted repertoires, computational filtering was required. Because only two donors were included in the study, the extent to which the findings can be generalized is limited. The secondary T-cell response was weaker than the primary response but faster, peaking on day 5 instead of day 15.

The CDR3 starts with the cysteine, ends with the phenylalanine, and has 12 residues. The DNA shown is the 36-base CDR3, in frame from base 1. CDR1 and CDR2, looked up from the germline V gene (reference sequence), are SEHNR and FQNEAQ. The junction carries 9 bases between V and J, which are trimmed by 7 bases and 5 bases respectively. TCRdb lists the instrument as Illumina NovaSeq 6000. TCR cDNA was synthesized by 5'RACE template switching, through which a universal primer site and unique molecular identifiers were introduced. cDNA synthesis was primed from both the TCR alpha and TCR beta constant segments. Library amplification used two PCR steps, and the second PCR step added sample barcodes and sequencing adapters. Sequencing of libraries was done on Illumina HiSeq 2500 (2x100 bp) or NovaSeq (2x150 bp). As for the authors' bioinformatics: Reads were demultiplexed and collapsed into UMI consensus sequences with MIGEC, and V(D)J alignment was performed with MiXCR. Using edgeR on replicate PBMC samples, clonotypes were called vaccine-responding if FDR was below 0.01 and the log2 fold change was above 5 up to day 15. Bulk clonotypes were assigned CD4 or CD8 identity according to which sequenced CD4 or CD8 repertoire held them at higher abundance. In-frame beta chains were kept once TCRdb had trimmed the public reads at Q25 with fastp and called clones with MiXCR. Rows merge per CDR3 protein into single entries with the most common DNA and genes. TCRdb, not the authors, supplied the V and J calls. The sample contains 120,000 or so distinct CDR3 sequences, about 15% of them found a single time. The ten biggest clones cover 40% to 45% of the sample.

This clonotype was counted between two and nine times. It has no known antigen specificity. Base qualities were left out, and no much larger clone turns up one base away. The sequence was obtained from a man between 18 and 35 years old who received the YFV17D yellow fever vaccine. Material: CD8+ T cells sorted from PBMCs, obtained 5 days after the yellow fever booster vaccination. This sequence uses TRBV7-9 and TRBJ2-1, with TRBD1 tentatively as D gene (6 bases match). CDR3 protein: CASTPGDNEQFF. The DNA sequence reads TGTGCCAGCACCCCAGGGGACAATGAGCAGTTCTTC.